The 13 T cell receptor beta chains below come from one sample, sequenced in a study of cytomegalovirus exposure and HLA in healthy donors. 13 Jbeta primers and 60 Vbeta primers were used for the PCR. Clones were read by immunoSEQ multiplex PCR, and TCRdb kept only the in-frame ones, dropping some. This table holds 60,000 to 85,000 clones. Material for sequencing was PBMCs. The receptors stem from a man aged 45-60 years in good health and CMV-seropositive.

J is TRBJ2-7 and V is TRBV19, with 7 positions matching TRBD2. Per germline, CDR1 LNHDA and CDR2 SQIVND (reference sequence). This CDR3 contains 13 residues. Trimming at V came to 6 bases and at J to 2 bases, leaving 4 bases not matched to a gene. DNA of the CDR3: TGTGCCAGTAGGGACCTAGCGGCCTACGAGCAGTACTTC. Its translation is CASRDLAAYEQYF.

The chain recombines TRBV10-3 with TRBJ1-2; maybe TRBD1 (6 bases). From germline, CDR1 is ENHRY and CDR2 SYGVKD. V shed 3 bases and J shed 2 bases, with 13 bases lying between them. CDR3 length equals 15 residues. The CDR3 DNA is TGTGCCATCAGTGACTCGAGTACAGGGAACTATGGCTACACCTTC. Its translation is CAISDSSTGNYGYTF.

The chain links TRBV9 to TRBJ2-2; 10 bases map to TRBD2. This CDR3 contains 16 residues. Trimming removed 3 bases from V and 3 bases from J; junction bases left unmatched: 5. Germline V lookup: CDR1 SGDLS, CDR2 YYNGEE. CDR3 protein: CASSAPAGGYTGELFF. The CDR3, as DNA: TGTGCCAGCAGCGCCCCAGCGGGGGGGTACACCGGGGAGCTGTTTTTT. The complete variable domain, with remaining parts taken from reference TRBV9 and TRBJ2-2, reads DSGVTQTPKHLITATGQRVTLRCSPRSGDLSVYWYQQSLDQGLQFLIQYYNGEERAKGNILERFSAQQFPDLHSELNLSSLELGDSALYFCASSAPAGGYTGELFFGEGSRLTVL.

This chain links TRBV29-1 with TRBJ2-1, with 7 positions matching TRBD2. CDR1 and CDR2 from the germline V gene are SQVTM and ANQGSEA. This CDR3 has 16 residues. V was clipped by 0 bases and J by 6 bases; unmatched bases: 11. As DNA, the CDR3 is TGCAGCGTTGAAGATCGCCTTGCGGGAGTAAGCAATGAGCAGTTCTTC. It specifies CSVEDRLAGVSNEQFF.

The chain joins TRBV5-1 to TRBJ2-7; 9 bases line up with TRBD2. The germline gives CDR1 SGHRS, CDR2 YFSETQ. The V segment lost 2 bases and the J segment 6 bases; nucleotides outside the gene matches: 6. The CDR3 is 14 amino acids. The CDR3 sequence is CASSFLAGQGEQYF. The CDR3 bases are TGCGCCAGCAGCTTCCTAGCGGGGCAGGGCGAGCAGTACTTC. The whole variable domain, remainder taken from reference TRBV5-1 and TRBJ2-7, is KAGVTQTPRYLIKTRGQQVTLSCSPISGHRSVSWYQQTPGQGLQFLFEYFSETQRNKGNFPGRFSGRQFSNSRSEMNVSTLELGDSALYLCASSFLAGQGEQYFGPGTRLTVT.

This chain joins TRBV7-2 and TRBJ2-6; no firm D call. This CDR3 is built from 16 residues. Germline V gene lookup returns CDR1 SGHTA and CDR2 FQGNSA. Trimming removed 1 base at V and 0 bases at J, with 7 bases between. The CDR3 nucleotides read TGTGCCAGCAGCTTAGAACAGCACTCTGGGGCCAACGTCCTGACTTTC. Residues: CASSLEQHSGANVLTF.

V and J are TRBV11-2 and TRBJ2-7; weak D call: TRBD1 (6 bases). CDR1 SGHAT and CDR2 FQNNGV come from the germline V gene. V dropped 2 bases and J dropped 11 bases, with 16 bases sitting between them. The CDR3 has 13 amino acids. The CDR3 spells CASSLFGWAGEYF. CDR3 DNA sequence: TGTGCCAGCAGCTTATTCGGGTGGGCAGGGGAGTACTTC.

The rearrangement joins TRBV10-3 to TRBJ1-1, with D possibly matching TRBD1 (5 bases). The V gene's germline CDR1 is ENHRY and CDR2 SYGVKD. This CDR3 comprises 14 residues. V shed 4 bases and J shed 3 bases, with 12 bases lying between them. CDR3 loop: CAISGVPRDTEAFF. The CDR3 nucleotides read TGTGCCATCAGTGGGGTCCCCAGGGACACTGAAGCTTTCTTT.

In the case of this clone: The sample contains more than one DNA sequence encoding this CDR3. This CDR3 reads CASSFGTGGYEQYF. CDR3 nucleotides: TGCGCCAGCAGCTTCGGGACGGGAGGTTACGAGCAGTACTTC. V and J are TRBV5-1 and TRBJ2-7; the match to TRBD2 covers 7 bases. Trimming cost V 2 bases and J 4 bases; bases outside gene matches: 6. The germline CDR1 and CDR2 sequences are SGHRS and YFSETQ. The CDR3 is 14 amino acids.

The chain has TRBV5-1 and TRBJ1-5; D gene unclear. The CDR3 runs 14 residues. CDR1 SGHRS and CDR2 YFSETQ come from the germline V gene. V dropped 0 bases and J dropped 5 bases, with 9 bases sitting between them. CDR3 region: CASSLGGIDQPQHF. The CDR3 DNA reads TGCGCCAGCAGCTTGGGCGGGATCGATCAGCCCCAGCATTTT.

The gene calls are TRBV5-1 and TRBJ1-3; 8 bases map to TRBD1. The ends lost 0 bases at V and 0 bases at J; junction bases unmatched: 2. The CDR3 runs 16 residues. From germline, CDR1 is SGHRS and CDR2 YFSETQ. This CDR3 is CASSLGTGSSGNTIYF. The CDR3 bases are TGCGCCAGCAGCTTGGGGACAGGGAGCTCTGGAAACACCATATATTTT.

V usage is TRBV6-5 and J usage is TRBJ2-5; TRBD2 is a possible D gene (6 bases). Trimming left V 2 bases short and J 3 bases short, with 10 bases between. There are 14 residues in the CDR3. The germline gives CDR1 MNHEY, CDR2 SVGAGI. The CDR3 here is CASSYGGGEETQYF. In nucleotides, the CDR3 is TGTGCCAGCAGTTACGGTGGCGGGGAAGAGACCCAGTACTTC.

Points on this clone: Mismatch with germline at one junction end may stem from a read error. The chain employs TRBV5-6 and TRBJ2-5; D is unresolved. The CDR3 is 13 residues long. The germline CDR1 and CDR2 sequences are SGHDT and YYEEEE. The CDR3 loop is CASSLPVQEAQYF. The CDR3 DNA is TGTGCCAGCAGCTTGCCAGTCCAAGAGGCCCAGTACTTC.